This TCR beta chain was retrieved from a study of CD8+CD57+ T cells in acquired aplastic anemia. Study as a whole: Mean yield of DNA from sorted CD4+ and CD8+ cells was roughly 3.2 ug. General study results and limits: Patients and controls shared under 35 CD8+ CDR3 sequences, highly expressed in patients.

Patients chosen for sequencing had CD8+CD57+ cells that had expanded, as shown by flow cytometry. No therapy had been given to the patients at the time of blood sampling. The CDR3 is 14 amino acids. Looked up from germline, CDR1 is SGHNT and CDR2 is YYREEE (reference sequence). For this clonotype: Its cognate antigen is unknown. A much more abundant neighbour one base away suggests this may be a read error.

Researchers used genomic DNA as the template to profile TCR beta VDJ and CDR3. MiXCR was run by TCRdb on the reads, yielding one entry per CDR3 protein. The sample has 180,000 or so distinct CDR3 sequences, under 55% seen once; the top ten hold about 1%. The sample taken for sequencing was sorted CD4+, CD8+, or CD8+CD57+ T cells (not recorded which) from PBMCs. V gene TRBV5-4 combines with J gene TRBJ1-2; a possible D gene is TRBD1 (6 bases). The source of this sequence is a human donor with aplastic anemia. The CDR3 sequence is CAGSSQGINYGYTF. The CDR3 region has the DNA TGTGCCGGCAGCTCCCAGGGGATAAACTATGGCTACACCTTC.